This TCR beta chain was retrieved from a study of shared clonotypes between healthy human individuals. Study-level points and caveats: An expected dependence of interdonor clonotype sharing on sequencing depth was noted.

Using immunoSEQ multiplex PCR, the repertoire was profiled, and TCRdb retains in-frame clones only, with some absent. The sample includes roughly 480,000 clones, roughly 85% of them seen just once. CDR3 length: 16 amino acids. Germline-derived CDR1 and CDR2 are MDHEN and SYDVKM. The V and J ends lost 6 bases and 0 bases respectively, with 15 bases between them. Each unsorted sample relied on around 100 million PBMCs as its source of genomic DNA. This clone was recorded once. Its antigen is not identified. The TCR sequence derives from a woman aged 40 to 50 in good health. Some clones in this sample may be carry-over from other donors' samples. The V call is TRBV28, the J call TRBJ2-1; tentative D call: TRBD2 (6 bases). Sequenced input: PBMCs. This chain's CDR3 is CASSRSGSSSYNEQFF. The CDR3 DNA reads as TGTGCCAGCAGCAGAAGCGGGTCTAGCTCCTACAATGAGCAGTTCTTC.